This T cell receptor (beta chain) was identified in a study of blood T cell repertoires in COVID-19. About the research overall: PBMCs, B-cell-depleted T cells, or T cells provided the cDNA or gDNA that made up the material.

Those enrolled in Seattle joined during active infection and were followed longitudinally afterward. The CDR3 covers 14 residues. Germline values: CDR1 ENHRY, CDR2 SYGVKD. V lost 5 bases, J lost 4 bases, and 12 bases lay in between. Clones were read by immunoSEQ multiplex PCR, and TCRdb kept only the in-frame ones, dropping some. The top ten hold 3% to 4.5% of the sample, which has about 94,000 clones, approximately 79% seen once. The J gene is TRBJ2-1, the V gene TRBV10-3, with a weak D call TRBD2 (5 bases). This receptor was identified in a man aged 70 or older with COVID-19, enrolled during active disease. The sequenced material came from peripheral blood. The CDR3 here is CAISLNEGYNEQFF. In DNA, the CDR3 is TGTGCCATCAGTTTAAACGAGGGTTACAATGAGCAGTTCTTC.